Following are 8 T cell receptor beta chains from one sample sequenced in a study of beta chain features in type 1 diabetes (dated 2018 in TCRdb). Study-wide conclusions, independent of this receptor: Type 1 diabetes patients showed a moderate but significant shortening of TCRB CDR3 length in all four CD4+ subsets.

Libraries came from the immunoSEQ multiplex PCR assay. The entire amount of isolated RNA was reverse transcribed using the High Capacity cDNA Reverse Transcription Kit, so the sequenced TCRB transcripts were expressed ones. This immuneACCESS table, as held by TCRdb, lists in-frame sequences with V and J called but not all clones. Of the missing ones, under half trace to an unresolved V gene in checked studies; the others have no known cause. The sample has 150,000 to 200,000 clones on record, about 7.8% of them singletons. The ten largest account for roughly 0.97% of the sample. No antigen is known for these receptors. What was sequenced was central memory CD4+ T cells from blood. These receptors all stem from a woman aged 40 to 55 with type 1 diabetes.

The chain links TRBV9 to TRBJ1-2; 12 bases are a match to TRBD1. The CDR3 has 14 amino acids. V lost 6 bases to trimming and J lost 4 bases; unmatched junction nucleotides: 4. CDR1 and CDR2 (germline): SGDLS, YYNGEE. CDR3: CASTGTGGGYGYTF. The CDR3 nucleotides are TGTGCCAGCACCGGGACAGGGGGCGGCTATGGCTACACCTTC.

At least ten counts were recorded for this clone. The chain joins TRBV15 to TRBJ2-5; the match to TRBD1 covers 8 bases. The CDR3 has 16 residues. The J segment lost 2 bases and the V segment lost 0 bases, leaving 5 bases of the junction unmatched. CDR1 LNHNV and CDR2 YYDKDF come from the germline V gene (reference sequence). This CDR3 reads CATSRDSGQGQETQYF. Written as DNA, the CDR3 is TGTGCCACCAGCAGAGATTCCGGACAGGGACAAGAGACCCAGTACTTC.

The chain is built from TRBV13 and TRBJ2-1; a possible D gene is TRBD2 (5 bases). The V gene's germline CDR1 is PRHDT and CDR2 FYEKMQ (reference sequence). The CDR3 extends over 16 amino acids. Trimming cost V 1 base and J 0 bases, with 10 bases left between them. Written as DNA, the CDR3 is TGTGCCAGCAGCTTAGCGGGGAGCGGCTCCTACAATGAGCAGTTCTTC. This codes for CASSLAGSGSYNEQFF.

V usage is TRBV2 and J usage is TRBJ2-7; 11 nucleotides match TRBD2. V lost 8 bases, J lost 6 bases, and 0 bases stayed unmatched. The germline V gene encodes CDR1 SNHLY and CDR2 FYNNEI. The CDR3 has 11 amino acids. CDR3 residues: CASGLAGEQYF. The CDR3 bases are TGTGCCAGCGGACTAGCGGGCGAGCAGTACTTC.

The rearrangement links TRBV5-6 to TRBJ2-3; no reliable D call. This CDR3 spans 12 amino acids. Per germline, CDR1 SGHDT and CDR2 YYEEEE. V lost 0 bases and J lost 3, with 2 bases in between. The CDR3 DNA sequence: TGTGCCAGCAGCTTGGTAACAGATACGCAGTATTTT. Its protein is CASSLVTDTQYF.

This clone was found many times. The V gene is TRBV29-1, the J gene TRBJ2-3; 8 nucleotides match TRBD2. Germline lookup yields CDR1 SQVTM and CDR2 ANQGSEA. The CDR3 consists of 15 residues. With V trimmed by 7 bases and J by 1 base, 10 bases remained unmatched. The DNA for the CDR3 is TGCAGCGCCGGGGCCAGCGGGAGCGGCACAGATACGCAGTATTTT. Protein sequence: CSAGASGSGTDTQYF.

This clone was detected only a few times. The rearrangement uses TRBV4-2 and TRBJ2-5, with D possibly TRBD1 on 5 matching bases. The V end was cut by 0 bases, the J end by 4 bases, with 18 bases between. Germline V gene lookup returns CDR1 LGHNA and CDR2 YNFKEQ. The CDR3 contains 17 residues. The CDR3 DNA is TGTGCCAGCAGCCAAGAGGTGAATGGGGCGTCGGGAGAGACCCAGTACTTC. The encoded protein is CASSQEVNGASGETQYF.

This clone has only a few counts. The rearrangement joins TRBV27 to TRBJ2-7; 8 nucleotides line up with TRBD1. Per the germline V gene, CDR1 is MNHEY and CDR2 is SMNVEV (reference sequence). V gave up 8 bases and J gave up 6 bases; unmatched junction bases: 18. The CDR3 spans 16 residues. CDR3 DNA sequence: TGTGCCAGCGGCCCCGGACAGGGTAGAATCTCCGGCGAGCAGTACTTC. It encodes CASGPGQGRISGEQYF.